The present T cell receptor (beta chain) was sequenced within a study of shared T cell receptors in the human thymus. The CDR3 extends over 13 amino acids. Germline V gene lookup returns CDR1 SGHRS and CDR2 YFSETQ. V gave up 2 bases and J gave up 3 bases, with 9 bases separating them. Measured with immunoSEQ multiplex PCR; TCRdb has only the in-frame clones, and not every one. The sample has hundreds of thousands of clones, roughly 88% seen once. This sample also appeared in a second study, on human thymus T cells.

Sample: thymocytes. This TCR was sampled from a girl under two years old with a congenital heart defect. The rearrangement uses TRBV5-1 and TRBJ2-7; D not certain. The CDR3 DNA reads as TGCGCCAGCAGCTTCGGCAGCGTCTACGAGCAGTACTTC. Translation: CASSFGSVYEQYF.